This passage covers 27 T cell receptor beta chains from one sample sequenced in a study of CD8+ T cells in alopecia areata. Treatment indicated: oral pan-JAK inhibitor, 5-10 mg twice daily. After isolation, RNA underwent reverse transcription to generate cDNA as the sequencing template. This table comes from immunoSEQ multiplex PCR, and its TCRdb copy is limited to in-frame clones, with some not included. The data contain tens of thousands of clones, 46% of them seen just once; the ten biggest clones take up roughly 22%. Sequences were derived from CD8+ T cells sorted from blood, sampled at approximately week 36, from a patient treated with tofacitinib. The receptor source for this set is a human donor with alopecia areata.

DNA of the CDR3: TGTGCCAGTAGTATTTCGGTGAACACTGAAGCTTTCTTT. Protein product: CASSISVNTEAFF. This chain connects TRBV19 to TRBJ1-1; D gene ambiguous. V gave up 3 bases and J gave up 0 bases, with 5 bases separating them. The germline V gene has CDR1 LNHDA and CDR2 SQIVND (reference sequence). The CDR3 is 13 residues long.

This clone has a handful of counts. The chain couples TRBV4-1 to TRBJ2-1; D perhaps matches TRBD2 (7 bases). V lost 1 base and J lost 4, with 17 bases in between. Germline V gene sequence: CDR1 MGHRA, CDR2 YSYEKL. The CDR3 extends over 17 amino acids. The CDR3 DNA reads TGCGCCAGCAGCCAAGGCACTAGCGAGGGGGTTTACAATGAGCAGTTCTTC. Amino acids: CASSQGTSEGVYNEQFF.

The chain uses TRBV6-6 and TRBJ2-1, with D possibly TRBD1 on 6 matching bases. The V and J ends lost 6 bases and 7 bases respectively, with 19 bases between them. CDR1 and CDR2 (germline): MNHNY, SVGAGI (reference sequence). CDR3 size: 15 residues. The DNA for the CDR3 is TGTGCCAGCAGCCTCGGACAGCATTTCGGGAATGAGCAGTTCTTC. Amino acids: CASSLGQHFGNEQFF.

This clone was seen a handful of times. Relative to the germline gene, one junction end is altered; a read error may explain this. CDR3 DNA sequence: TGCGCCAGCAGTCAATCGGCGCGGGAGTATGCGATCTTC. Translating it yields CASSQSAREYAIF. The chain links TRBV23-1 to TRBJ2-1; 7 bases match TRBD2. TRBV23-1 is placed among ORFs of uncertain function. The CDR3 runs to 13 residues.

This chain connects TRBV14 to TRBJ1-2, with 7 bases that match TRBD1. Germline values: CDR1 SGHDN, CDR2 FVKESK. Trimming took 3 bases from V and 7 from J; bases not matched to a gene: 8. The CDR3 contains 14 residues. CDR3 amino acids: CASSHDRAVLGYTF. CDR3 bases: TGTGCCAGCAGCCACGACAGGGCAGTGCTTGGCTACACCTTC.

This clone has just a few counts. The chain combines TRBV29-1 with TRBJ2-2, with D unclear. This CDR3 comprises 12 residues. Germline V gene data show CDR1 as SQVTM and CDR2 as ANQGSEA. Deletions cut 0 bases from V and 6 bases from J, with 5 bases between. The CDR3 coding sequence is TGCAGCGTTGAAGAGGTCGCCGGGGAGCTGTTTTTT. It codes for CSVEEVAGELFF.

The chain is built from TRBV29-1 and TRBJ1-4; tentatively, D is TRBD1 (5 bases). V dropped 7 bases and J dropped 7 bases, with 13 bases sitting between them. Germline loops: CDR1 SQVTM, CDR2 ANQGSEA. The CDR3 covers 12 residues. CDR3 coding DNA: TGCAGCGCCCTAGGGGTTTTTGAAAAACTGTTTTTT. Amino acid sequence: CSALGVFEKLFF.

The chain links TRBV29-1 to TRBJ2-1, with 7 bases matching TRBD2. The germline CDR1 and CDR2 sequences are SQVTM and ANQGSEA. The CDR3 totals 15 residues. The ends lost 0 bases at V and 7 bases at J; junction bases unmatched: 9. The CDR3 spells CSVEDGGRAGNEQFF. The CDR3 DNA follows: TGCAGCGTTGAAGATGGCGGGAGAGCGGGGAATGAGCAGTTCTTC.

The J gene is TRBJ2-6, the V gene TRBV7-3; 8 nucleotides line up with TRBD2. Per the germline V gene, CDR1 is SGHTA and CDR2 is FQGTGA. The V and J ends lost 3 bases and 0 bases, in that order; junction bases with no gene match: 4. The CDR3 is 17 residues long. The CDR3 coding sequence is TGTGCCAGCAGCTTCCTAGCGGGCATCTCTGGGGCCAACGTCCTGACTTTC. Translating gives CASSFLAGISGANVLTF.

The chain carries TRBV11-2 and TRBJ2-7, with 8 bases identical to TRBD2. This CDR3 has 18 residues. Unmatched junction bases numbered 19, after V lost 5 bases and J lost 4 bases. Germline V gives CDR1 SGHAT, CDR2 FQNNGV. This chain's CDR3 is CASSRGFPSGSGRYEQYF. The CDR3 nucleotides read TGTGCCAGCAGCCGCGGATTTCCCAGCGGGAGCGGAAGGTACGAGCAGTACTTC.

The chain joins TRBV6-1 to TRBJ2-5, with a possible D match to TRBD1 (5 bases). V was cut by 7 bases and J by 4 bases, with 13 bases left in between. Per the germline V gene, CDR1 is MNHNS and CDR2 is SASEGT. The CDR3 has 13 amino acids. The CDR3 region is CASNIDSVETQYF. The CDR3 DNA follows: TGTGCCAGCAATATAGACAGTGTAGAGACCCAGTACTTC.

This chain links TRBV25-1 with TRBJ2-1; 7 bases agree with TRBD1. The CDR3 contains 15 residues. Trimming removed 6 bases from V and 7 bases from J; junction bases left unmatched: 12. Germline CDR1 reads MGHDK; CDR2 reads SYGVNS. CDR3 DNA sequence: TGTGCCAGCAGGGGGTCGACAGGGTTTCGTAATGAGCAGTTCTTC. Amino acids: CASRGSTGFRNEQFF. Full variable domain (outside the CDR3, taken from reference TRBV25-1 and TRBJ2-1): EADIYQTPRYLVIGTGKKITLECSQTMGHDKMYWYQQDPGMELHLIHYSYGVNSTEKGDLSSESTVSRIRTEHFPLTLESARPSHTSQYLCASRGSTGFRNEQFFGPGTRLTVL.

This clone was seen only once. The CDR3 region has the DNA TGTGCCAGCAGCTTAGAGCTTGAAGCTTTCTTT. Encoded protein: CASSLELEAFF. This chain links TRBV7-9 with TRBJ1-1; D uncertain. The CDR3 totals 11 residues. Trimming took 1 base from V and 7 from J, leaving 4 bases between them. The germline V gene has CDR1 SEHNR and CDR2 FQNEAQ (reference sequence). Full variable domain (rest looked up from reference TRBV7-9 and TRBJ1-1): DTGVSQNPRHKITKRGQNVTFRCDPISEHNRLYWYRQTLGQGPEFLTYFQNEAQLEKSRLLSDRFSAERPKGSFSTLEIQRTEQGDSAMYLCASSLELEAFFGQGTRLTVV.

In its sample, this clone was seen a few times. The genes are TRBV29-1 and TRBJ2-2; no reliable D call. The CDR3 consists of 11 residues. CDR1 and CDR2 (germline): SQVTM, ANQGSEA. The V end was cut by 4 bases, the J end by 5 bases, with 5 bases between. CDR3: CSVVVTGELFF. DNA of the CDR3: TGCAGCGTTGTAGTTACCGGGGAGCTGTTTTTT.

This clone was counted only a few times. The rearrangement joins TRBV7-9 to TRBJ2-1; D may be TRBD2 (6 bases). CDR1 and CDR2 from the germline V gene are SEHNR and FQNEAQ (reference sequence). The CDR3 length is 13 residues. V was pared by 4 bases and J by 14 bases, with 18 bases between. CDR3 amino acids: CASSSLGTPDKFF. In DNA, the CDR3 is TGTGCCAGCAGCTCCCTGGGGACTCCCGATAAGTTCTTC.

CDR3 sequence: CASSLGPGSTDTQYF. The CDR3 DNA sequence: TGTGCCAGCAGCTTGGGTCCGGGTAGCACAGATACGCAGTATTTT. The rearrangement links TRBV7-2 to TRBJ2-3; D is uncertain. V was shortened by 3 bases and J by 0 bases, with 10 bases between the two germline ends. CDR1 SGHTA and CDR2 FQGNSA come from the germline V gene. There are 15 residues in the CDR3.

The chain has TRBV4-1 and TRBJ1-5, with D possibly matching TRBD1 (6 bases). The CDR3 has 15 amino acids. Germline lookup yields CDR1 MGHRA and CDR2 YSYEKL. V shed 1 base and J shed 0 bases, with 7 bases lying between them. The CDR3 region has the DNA TGCGCCAGCAGCCAAGCGGGACATAGCAATCAGCCCCAGCATTTT. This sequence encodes CASSQAGHSNQPQHF.

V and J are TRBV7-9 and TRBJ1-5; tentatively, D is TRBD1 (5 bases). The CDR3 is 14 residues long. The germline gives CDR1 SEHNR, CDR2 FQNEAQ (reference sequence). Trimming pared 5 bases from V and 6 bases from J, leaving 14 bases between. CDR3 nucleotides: TGTGCCAGCAGCGGAGGGGTAGGAGTTCAGCCCCAGCATTTT. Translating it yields CASSGGVGVQPQHF.

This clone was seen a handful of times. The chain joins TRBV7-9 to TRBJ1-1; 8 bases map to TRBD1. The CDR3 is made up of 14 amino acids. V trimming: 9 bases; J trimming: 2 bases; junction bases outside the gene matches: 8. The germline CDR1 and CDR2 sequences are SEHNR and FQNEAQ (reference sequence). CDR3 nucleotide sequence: TGTGCCAGTGGACAGGGATACTCCAACACTGAAGCTTTCTTT. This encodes CASGQGYSNTEAFF.

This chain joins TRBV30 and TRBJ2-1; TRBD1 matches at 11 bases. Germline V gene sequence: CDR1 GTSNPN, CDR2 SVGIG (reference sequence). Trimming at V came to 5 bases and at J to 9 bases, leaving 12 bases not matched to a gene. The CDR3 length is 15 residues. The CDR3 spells CAWLSWDRGSSEQFF. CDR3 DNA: TGTGCCTGGCTGTCATGGGACAGGGGGTCGAGTGAGCAGTTCTTC.

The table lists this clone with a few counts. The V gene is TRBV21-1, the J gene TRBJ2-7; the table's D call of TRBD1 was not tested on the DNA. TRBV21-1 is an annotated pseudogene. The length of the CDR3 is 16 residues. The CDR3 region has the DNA TGTGCCAGCAGCGATACGTCTAACAGGGGATGGTACGAGCAGTACTTC. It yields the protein CASSDTSNRGWYEQYF.

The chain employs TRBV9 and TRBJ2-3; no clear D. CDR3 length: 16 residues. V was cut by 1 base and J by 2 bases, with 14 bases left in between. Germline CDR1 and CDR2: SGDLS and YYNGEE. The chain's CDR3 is CASSVSQGVYTDTQYF. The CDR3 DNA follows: TGTGCCAGCAGCGTAAGTCAAGGAGTTTACACAGATACGCAGTATTTT.

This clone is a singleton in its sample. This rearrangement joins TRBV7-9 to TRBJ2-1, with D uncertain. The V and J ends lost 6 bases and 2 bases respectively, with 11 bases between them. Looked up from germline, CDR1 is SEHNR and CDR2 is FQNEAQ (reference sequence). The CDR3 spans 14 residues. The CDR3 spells CASSVTETYNEQFF. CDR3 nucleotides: TGTGCCAGCAGTGTAACGGAAACCTACAATGAGCAGTTCTTC.

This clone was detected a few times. In DNA form, the CDR3 reads TGTGCCAGCAGTTTGACCGGGACTAGTTTCTACGAGCAGTACTTC. Amino acid sequence: CASSLTGTSFYEQYF. The V call is TRBV27, the J call TRBJ2-7; TRBD2 matches 8 bases. Germline-derived CDR1 and CDR2 are MNHEY and SMNVEV (reference sequence). Trimming took 3 bases from V and 3 from J; bases not matched to a gene: 7. CDR3 length equals 15 residues.

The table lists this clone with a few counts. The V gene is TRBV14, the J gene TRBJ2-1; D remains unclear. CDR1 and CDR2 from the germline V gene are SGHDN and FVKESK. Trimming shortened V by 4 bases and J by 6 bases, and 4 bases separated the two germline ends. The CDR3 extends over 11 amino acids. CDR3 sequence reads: CASSPGNEQFF. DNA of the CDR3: TGTGCCAGCAGCCCCGGCAATGAGCAGTTCTTC.

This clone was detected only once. The CDR3 protein is CASSDNRGRVEQYF. The CDR3 DNA is TGTGCCAGCAGTGATAACAGGGGGAGGGTCGAGCAGTACTTC. The chain combines TRBV6-1 with TRBJ2-7, with D perhaps TRBD1 (8 bases). CDR3 size: 14 residues. With 3 bases removed from V and 6 bases from J, the gap between germline ends came to 15 bases. Germline CDR1 reads MNHNS; CDR2 reads SASEGT.

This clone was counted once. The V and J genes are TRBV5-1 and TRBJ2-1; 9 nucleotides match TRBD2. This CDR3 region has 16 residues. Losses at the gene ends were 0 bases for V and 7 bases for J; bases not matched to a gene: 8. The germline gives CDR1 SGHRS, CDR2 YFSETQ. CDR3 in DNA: TGCGCCAGCAGCTTGGTTCCTAGCGGGAAACGGAATGAGCAGTTCTTC. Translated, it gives CASSLVPSGKRNEQFF. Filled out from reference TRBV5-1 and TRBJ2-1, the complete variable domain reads KAGVTQTPRYLIKTRGQQVTLSCSPISGHRSVSWYQQTPGQGLQFLFEYFSETQRNKGNFPGRFSGRQFSNSRSEMNVSTLELGDSALYLCASSLVPSGKRNEQFFGPGTRLTVL.